Each of the 21 T cell receptor beta chains below was sequenced from the same sample in a study of Graves' ophthalmopathy and Graves' hyperthyroidism. RNA transcripts provided the template for amplifying TCR beta CDR3 regions. Second-round multiplex PCR followed a first-round RT-PCR using HTBI primers. TCRdb re-derived calls from the multiplex PCR reads in MiXCR, one entry per CDR3 protein. The data hold just over 600,000 distinct CDR3 sequences, with 22% observed a single time. Sequences were obtained from peripheral blood. Receptors were obtained from a woman between 18 and 29 years old with stable Graves' hyperthyroidism. Some clones in this sample may be carry-over from other donors' samples.

This clonotype was seen repeatedly, ten times or more. The J gene is TRBJ1-5, the V gene TRBV6-2 or TRBV6-3, with D tentatively TRBD1 (6 bases). CDR3 length: 14 residues. CDR1 is MNHEY and CDR2 is SVGEGT in the germline V gene. V was trimmed by 6 bases and J by 4 bases, leaving 13 bases between them. This CDR3 is CASRKDRQNQPQHF. The CDR3 coding sequence is TGTGCCAGCAGAAAAGACAGGCAAAATCAGCCCCAGCATTTT.

This sequence joins TRBV4-2 and TRBJ2-5; 12 bases map to TRBD2. The V gene's germline CDR1 is LGHNA and CDR2 YNFKEQ. V was clipped by 0 bases and J by 5 bases; unmatched bases: 4. CDR3 size: 16 residues. In DNA, the CDR3 is TGTGCCAGCAGCCAAGAACTAGCGGGAGGCCTTGAGACCCAGTACTTC. Protein product: CASSQELAGGLETQYF.

In the case of this clonotype: Germline is not matched at one junction end, which may reflect a read error. The gene calls are TRBV7-9 and TRBJ1-2, with TRBD1 matching 7 bases. Germline V gene data show CDR1 as SEHNR and CDR2 as FQNEAQ (reference sequence). The CDR3 sequence is 13 residues long. This CDR3 is CASSEGQTYGYIF. DNA of the CDR3: TGTGCCAGCAGCGAGGGACAGACCTATGGCTACATCTTC. Full variable domain (missing parts from reference TRBV7-9 and TRBJ1-2): DTGVSQNPRHKITKRGQNVTFRCDPISEHNRLYWYRQTLGQGPEFLTYFQNEAQLEKSRLLSDRFSAERPKGSFSTLEIQRTEQGDSAMYLCASSEGQTYGYIFGSGTRLTVV.

This clonotype was seen repeatedly, ten times or more. The CDR3 nucleotides read TGTGCCACCAGCGACCGGGCAGGGCCCAAAGAGACCCAGTACTTC. It yields the protein CATSDRAGPKETQYF. The chain uses TRBV15 and TRBJ2-5; maybe TRBD1 (5 bases). V lost 5 bases and J lost 3, with 16 bases in between. CDR3 length equals 15 residues. Germline lookup yields CDR1 LNHNV and CDR2 YYDKDF (reference sequence).

This clonotype has more than one count but fewer than ten. This could be a read error, since a much larger clone is one nucleotide away. This sequence joins TRBV9 and TRBJ2-5; TRBD2 aligns across 13 bases. This CDR3 has 16 residues. Germline values: CDR1 SGDLS, CDR2 YYNGEE. This CDR3 reads CASSAGLAGAGETKYF. The CDR3 DNA is TGTGCCAGCAGCGCCGGACTAGCGGGGGCCGGAGAGACCAAGTACTTC.

The V and J genes are TRBV27 and TRBJ1-6, with 8 bases fitting TRBD1. With V trimmed by 7 bases and J by 10 bases, 15 bases remained unmatched. Germline V lookup: CDR1 MNHEY, CDR2 SMNVEV (reference sequence). The CDR3 is 16 residues long. This CDR3 is CASKPSGTGENSPLHF. CDR3 coding DNA: TGTGCCAGCAAACCCTCCGGGACAGGAGAGAACTCACCCCTCCACTTT.

This clonotype has at least ten counts. This chain links TRBV12-3 or TRBV12-4 with TRBJ1-3, with 7 positions matching TRBD1. After removal of 6 bases from V and 3 bases from J, the junction contained 2 bases not matched to a gene. The CDR3 totals 13 residues. Here the CDR3 DNA reads TGTGCCAGCAGCACAGGGGATGGAAACACCATATATTTT. As protein: CASSTGDGNTIYF.

This clonotype was picked up many times. The chain links TRBV5-1 to TRBJ1-1; TRBD1 is a possible D gene (6 bases). Trimming pared 2 bases from V and 7 bases from J, leaving 15 bases between. Germline CDR1 and CDR2: SGHRS and YFSETQ. CDR3 length: 14 residues. Written as DNA, the CDR3 is TGCGCCAGCAGCTTATGGGGGCCAGGTAATGAAGCTTTCTTT. It yields the protein CASSLWGPGNEAFF.

This chain joins TRBV28 and TRBJ2-7; tentative D call: TRBD2 (7 bases). Trimming shortened V by 6 bases and J by 3 bases, and 18 bases separated the two germline ends. This CDR3 has 15 residues. Germline V gene lookup returns CDR1 MDHEN and CDR2 SYDVKM. The CDR3 is CASRLGGTLIYEQYF. The CDR3 nucleotides are TGTGCCAGCAGGCTCGGGGGGACATTGATCTACGAGCAGTACTTC.

This sequence joins TRBV4-1 and TRBJ2-7; perhaps D is TRBD1 or TRBD2 (5 bases each). V lost 3 bases, J lost 0 bases, and 12 bases lay in between. The CDR3 is made up of 15 amino acids. Germline V gene sequence: CDR1 MGHRA, CDR2 YSYEKL. CDR3 DNA sequence: TGCGCCAGCAGCCAGGGGGACGGGGCCTCCTACGAGCAGTACTTC. Translation: CASSQGDGASYEQYF.

This clonotype was recorded at least ten times. The CDR3 protein is CASSWGDTWNSPLHF. CDR3 in DNA: TGTGCCAGCAGTTGGGGGGACACCTGGAATTCACCCCTCCACTTT. This rearrangement joins TRBV27 to TRBJ1-6; a weak D match, TRBD1 (6 bases). The ends were cut back, 4 bases at V and 7 bases at J, with 14 bases in the middle. The CDR3 extends over 15 amino acids. Germline V CDR1 and CDR2: MNHEY, SMNVEV (reference sequence).

The J gene is TRBJ2-2, the V gene TRBV11-2; TRBD1 agrees at 10 bases. V gave up 3 bases and J gave up 5 bases; unmatched junction bases: 9. Germline CDR1 SGHAT, CDR2 FQNNGV. The CDR3 has 17 residues. CDR3 coding DNA: TGTGCCAGCAGCTTCCGCAGACAGGGGGCGAGGACCGGGGAGCTGTTTTTT. As protein: CASSFRRQGARTGELFF.

This clonotype appeared a few times. The chain has TRBV27 and TRBJ1-1; tentative D call: TRBD1 (5 bases). The germline V and J ends were trimmed by 11 bases and 0 bases, with 16 bases remaining between them. In germline, CDR1 is MNHEY, CDR2 SMNVEV (reference sequence). There are 14 residues in the CDR3. Here the CDR3 DNA reads TGTGCCGCTGGGGGATCACCACTGAACACTGAAGCTTTCTTT. Its translation is CAAGGSPLNTEAFF.

The chain recombines TRBV10-3 with TRBJ1-5; D is undetermined. The V gene lost 4 bases and the J gene lost 2 bases, with 12 bases spanning the gap. Germline V gene lookup returns CDR1 ENHRY and CDR2 SYGVKD. The CDR3 extends over 15 amino acids. CDR3 in DNA: TGTGCCATCAGTGCCTCCGGGTCTGGCAATCAGCCCCAGCATTTT. This encodes CAISASGSGNQPQHF.

The CDR3 nucleotides are TGTGCCAGCAGTGTAAGAGAGCAAGAGACCCAGTACTTC. This encodes CASSVREQETQYF. The genes are TRBV5-4 and TRBJ2-5; D is undetermined. V lost 5 bases to trimming and J lost 2 bases, with 10 bases between them. This CDR3 region has 13 residues. The germline V gene has CDR1 SGHNT and CDR2 YYREEE (reference sequence).

V gene TRBV7-3 combines with J gene TRBJ2-7; 8 bases agree with TRBD1. V lost 4 bases, J lost 5 bases, and 7 bases stayed unmatched. Germline V gene data show CDR1 as SGHTA and CDR2 as FQGTGA. This CDR3 region has 14 residues. The CDR3 nucleotides are TGTGCCAGCAGCTCCGACAGGGGACCGGACGAGCAGTACTTC. It yields the protein CASSSDRGPDEQYF.

This clonotype was counted at least ten times. This sequence joins TRBV11-2 and TRBJ1-2, with a tentative D call TRBD1 (6 bases). V lost 4 bases, J lost 7 bases, and 25 bases lay in between. The germline CDR1 and CDR2 sequences are SGHAT and FQNNGV. This CDR3 contains 17 residues. The CDR3 reads CASSSLLGTGRSGGYTF. CDR3 nucleotide sequence: TGTGCCAGCAGCTCACTATTAGGTACAGGGAGGAGCGGTGGCTACACCTTC. The full variable domain, in which reference TRBV11-2 and TRBJ1-2 provide the parts outside the CDR3, is EAGVAQSPRYKIIEKRQSVAFWCNPISGHATLYWYQQILGQGPKLLIQFQNNGVVDDSQLPKDRFSAERLKGVDSTLKIQPAKLEDSAVYLCASSSLLGTGRSGGYTFGSGTRLTVV.

In this sample, this clonotype turned up many times. This chain uses TRBV12-3 or TRBV12-4 with TRBJ2-7, with TRBD2 matching over 7 bases. There are 17 residues in the CDR3. With 5 bases clipped from V and 2 bases from J, the junction kept 15 bases outside the gene matches. Written as DNA, the CDR3 is TGTGCCAGCAGTCCGGGGGGAGGGCTAGCGACCGCCTACGAGCAGTACTTC. Its translation is CASSPGGGLATAYEQYF.

This clonotype was recorded at least ten times. The J gene is TRBJ2-7, the V gene TRBV6-5, with 8 bases matching TRBD1. Per germline, CDR1 MNHEY and CDR2 SVGAGI. The V gene end was trimmed by 2 bases and the J gene end by 4 bases; junction bases not matched to a gene: 4. The length of the CDR3 is 14 residues. The CDR3 nucleotides read TGTGCCAGCAGTTACCGGGGACAGGTATACGAGCAGTACTTC. Its translation is CASSYRGQVYEQYF.

The chain employs TRBV7-8 and TRBJ1-1, with D hard to call. The V and J ends lost 1 base and 0 bases respectively, with 12 bases between them. The CDR3 is 16 amino acids. Germline V gene data show CDR1 as SGHVS and CDR2 as FQNEAQ. CDR3 in DNA: TGTGCCAGCAGCTTAGAGCGGCCGGGGTTGAACACTGAAGCTTTCTTT. It encodes CASSLERPGLNTEAFF.

This clonotype was seen a few times. Given the absence of the conserved phenylalanine or tryptophan at the CDR3 end, a read error is likely. The chain carries TRBV7-9 and TRBJ1-5; D ambiguous. V was shortened by 3 bases and J by 9 bases, with 9 bases between the two germline ends. CDR3 length: 12 residues. Germline V gene lookup returns CDR1 SEHNR and CDR2 FQNEAQ (reference sequence). This CDR3 is CASSLEGPPQHL. The CDR3 DNA sequence: TGTGCCAGCAGCTTGGAAGGGCCGCCCCAGCATTTG.